This record looks at one T cell receptor (beta chain) sequence and its context. The sample is drawn from a study of blood T cell repertoires in COVID-19. Germline V gives CDR1 MDHEN, CDR2 SYDVKM. CDR3 length: 12 amino acids. V was shortened by 4 bases and J by 4 bases, with 7 bases between the two germline ends. Repertoires were generated with immunoSEQ multiplex PCR, while TCRdb's copy carries only in-frame clones and drops some. The sample yields 200,000 to 250,000 clones, about 82% seen once. The clonotype was recovered from a woman of 80 years or more with acute or convalescent COVID-19. J is TRBJ1-2 and V is TRBV28; TRBD1 might be the D (5 bases). Sequenced input: peripheral blood. In DNA, the CDR3 is TGTGCCAGCAGTTGGACATCCTATGGCTACACCTTC. It codes for CASSWTSYGYTF.